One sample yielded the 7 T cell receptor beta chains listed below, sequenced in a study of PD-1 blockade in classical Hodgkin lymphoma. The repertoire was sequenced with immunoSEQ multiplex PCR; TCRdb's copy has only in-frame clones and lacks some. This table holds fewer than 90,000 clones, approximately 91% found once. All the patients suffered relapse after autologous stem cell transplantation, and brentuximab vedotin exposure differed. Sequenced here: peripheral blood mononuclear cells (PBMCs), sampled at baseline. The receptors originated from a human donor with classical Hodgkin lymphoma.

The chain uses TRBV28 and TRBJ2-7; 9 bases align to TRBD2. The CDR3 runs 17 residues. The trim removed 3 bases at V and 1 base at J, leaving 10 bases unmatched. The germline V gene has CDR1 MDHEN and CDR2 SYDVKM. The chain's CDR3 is CASSFRLAAGSSYEQYF. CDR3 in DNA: TGTGCCAGCAGTTTTCGACTAGCGGCAGGTTCGTCCTACGAGCAGTACTTC.

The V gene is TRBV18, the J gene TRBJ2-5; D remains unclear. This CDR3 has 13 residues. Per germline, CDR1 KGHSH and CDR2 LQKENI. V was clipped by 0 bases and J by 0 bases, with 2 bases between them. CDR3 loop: CASSPPYQETQYF. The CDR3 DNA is TGTGCCAGCTCACCACCGTACCAAGAGACCCAGTACTTC. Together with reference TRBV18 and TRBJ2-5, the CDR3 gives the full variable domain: NAGVMQNPRHLVRRRGQEARLRCSPMKGHSHVYWYRQLPEEGLKFMVYLQKENIIDESGMPKERFSAEFPKEGPSILRIQQVVRGDSAAYFCASSPPYQETQYFGPGTRLLVL.

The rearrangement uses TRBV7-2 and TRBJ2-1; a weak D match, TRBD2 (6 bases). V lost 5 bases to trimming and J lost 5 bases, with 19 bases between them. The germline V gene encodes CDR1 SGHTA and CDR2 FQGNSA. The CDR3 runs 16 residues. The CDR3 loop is CASSRYRGGANNEQFF. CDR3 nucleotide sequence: TGTGCCAGCAGCCGTTACCGGGGAGGTGCCAACAATGAGCAGTTCTTC.

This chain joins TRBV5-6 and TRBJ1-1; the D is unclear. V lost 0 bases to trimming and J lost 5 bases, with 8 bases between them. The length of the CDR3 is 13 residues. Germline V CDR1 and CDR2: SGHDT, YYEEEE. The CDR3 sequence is CASSLGVRTEAFF. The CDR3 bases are TGTGCCAGCAGCTTGGGGGTTCGTACTGAAGCTTTCTTT.

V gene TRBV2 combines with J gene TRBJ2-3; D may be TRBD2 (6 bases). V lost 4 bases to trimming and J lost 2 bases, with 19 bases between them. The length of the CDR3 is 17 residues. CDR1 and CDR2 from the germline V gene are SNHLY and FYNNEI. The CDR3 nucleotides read TGTGCCAGCAGTGTCGGCGGGAAAGGGCCCCCCACAGATACGCAGTATTTT. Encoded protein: CASSVGGKGPPTDTQYF. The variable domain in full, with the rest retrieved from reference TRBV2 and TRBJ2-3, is EPEVTQTPSHQVTQMGQEVILRCVPISNHLYFYWYRQILGQKVEFLVSFYNNEISEKSEIFDDQFSVERPDGSNFTLKIRSTKLEDSAMYFCASSVGGKGPPTDTQYFGPGTRLTVL.

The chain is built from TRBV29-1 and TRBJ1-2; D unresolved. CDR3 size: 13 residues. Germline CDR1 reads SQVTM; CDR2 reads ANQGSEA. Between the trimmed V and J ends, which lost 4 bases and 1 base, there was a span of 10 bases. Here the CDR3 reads CSVGSTGNYGYTF. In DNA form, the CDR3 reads TGCAGCGTTGGAAGTACGGGTAACTATGGCTACACCTTC. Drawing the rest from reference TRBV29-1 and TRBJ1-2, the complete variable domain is SAVISQKPSRDICQRGTSLTIQCQVDSQVTMMFWYRQQPGQSLTLIATANQGSEATYESGFVIDKFPISRPNLTFSTLTVSNMSPEDSSIYLCSVGSTGNYGYTFGSGTRLTVV.

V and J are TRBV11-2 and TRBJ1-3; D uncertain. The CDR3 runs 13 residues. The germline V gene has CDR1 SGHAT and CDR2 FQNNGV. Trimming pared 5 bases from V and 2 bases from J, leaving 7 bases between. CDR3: CASSPDPGNTIYF. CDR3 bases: TGTGCCAGCAGCCCGGACCCTGGAAACACCATATATTTT.